The 18 T cell receptor beta chains below come from one sample, sequenced in a study of cytotoxic CD8 clonotypes in ibrutinib-treated CLL. The protocol was immunoSEQ multiplex PCR, while the TCRdb copy is restricted to in-frame clones and leaves out a portion. This sample has 95,000 to 100,000 clones, with 78% found just once. The sequencing here drew on PBMCs, taken after 12 months of ibrutinib treatment. The receptors stem from a human donor with chronic lymphocytic leukemia.

The chain links TRBV28 to TRBJ1-1; possible D gene TRBD1, 5 bases. V was trimmed by 2 bases and J by 2 bases, leaving 15 bases between them. The V gene's germline CDR1 is MDHEN and CDR2 SYDVKM. There are 16 residues in the CDR3. DNA for the CDR3: TGTGCCAGCAGTTTAGAGGGACCCAAGCCCAACACTGAAGCTTTCTTT. Residues: CASSLEGPKPNTEAFF.

V usage is TRBV4-1 and J usage is TRBJ2-1; maybe TRBD1 (5 bases). Looked up from germline, CDR1 is MGHRA and CDR2 is YSYEKL. This CDR3 comprises 12 residues. V lost 9 bases and J lost 4, with 10 bases in between. Here the CDR3 DNA reads TGCGCCAGTGGGGCTCGGTACAATGAGCAGTTCTTC. Translated: CASGARYNEQFF.

This chain uses TRBV19 with TRBJ1-1; D is perhaps TRBD1 (6 bases). The V gene lost 7 bases and the J gene lost 5 bases, with 20 bases spanning the gap. The CDR3 runs 15 residues. The germline V gene encodes CDR1 LNHDA and CDR2 SQIVND (reference sequence). The CDR3 region has the DNA TGTGCCAGTACCCCAGGGCAGGGGTGGGGTACTGAAGCTTTCTTT. Translation gives CASTPGQGWGTEAFF.

V usage is TRBV14 and J usage is TRBJ2-7; 7 bases match TRBD2. The CDR3 spans 12 residues. Germline-derived CDR1 and CDR2 are SGHDN and FVKESK. V dropped 8 bases and J dropped 2; count of bases not matched to a gene: 3. The CDR3: CASGTTTYEQYF. Written as DNA, the CDR3 is TGTGCCAGCGGGACTACTACCTACGAGCAGTACTTC.

This clone appeared many times. The V and J genes are TRBV7-3 and TRBJ2-3, with D perhaps TRBD1 (5 bases). The CDR3 covers 16 residues. Trimming removed 4 bases at V and 2 bases at J, with 16 bases between. Germline V gene sequence: CDR1 SGHTA, CDR2 FQGTGA. The CDR3 DNA sequence: TGTGCCAGCAGCTCCCCGTCTGGGGCCTACACAGATACGCAGTATTTT. It translates to CASSSPSGAYTDTQYF.

The chain couples TRBV7-9 to TRBJ1-1; D may be TRBD1 (5 bases). Trimming pared 2 bases from V and 4 bases from J, leaving 8 bases between. Germline CDR1 is SEHNR and CDR2 is FQNEAQ (reference sequence). The CDR3 is made up of 13 amino acids. The DNA for the CDR3 is TGTGCCAGCAGCTTATCGGGGGGCACTGAAGCTTTCTTT. Its protein is CASSLSGGTEAFF.

In this sample, this clone turned up a few times. V is TRBV7-8 and J is TRBJ1-6; D is undetermined. The germline gives CDR1 SGHVS, CDR2 FQNEAQ. V was clipped by 6 bases and J by 8 bases, with 11 bases between them. The CDR3 runs 13 residues. CDR3 protein: CASRGIWHSPLHF. The DNA for the CDR3 is TGTGCCAGCAGGGGAATCTGGCATTCACCCCTCCACTTT.

This chain's CDR3 is CASRRQGRGELFF. DNA of the CDR3: TGTGCCAGCAGGCGACAGGGTAGGGGGGAGCTGTTTTTT. The chain uses TRBV28 and TRBJ2-2; 7 bases align to TRBD1. This CDR3 has 13 residues. The V segment lost 6 bases and the J segment 8 bases; nucleotides outside the gene matches: 6. The germline gives CDR1 MDHEN, CDR2 SYDVKM.

This clone occurred a few times. The rearrangement joins TRBV5-1 to TRBJ2-7, with 7 bases aligning to TRBD2. Per the germline V gene, CDR1 is SGHRS and CDR2 is YFSETQ. The CDR3 runs 13 residues. V was pared by 3 bases and J by 1 base, with 1 base of the junction left unmatched. CDR3 amino acids: CASSSGGSYEQYF. CDR3 nucleotide sequence: TGCGCCAGCAGCTCGGGAGGTTCCTACGAGCAGTACTTC.

This clone was recorded a few times. This rearrangement joins TRBV25-1 to TRBJ2-3; perhaps TRBD2 as D (6 bases). Deletions cut 7 bases from V and 1 base from J, with 15 bases between. The germline V gene has CDR1 MGHDK and CDR2 SYGVNS. There are 15 residues in the CDR3. The CDR3 sequence is CASTPGGRGTDTQYF. The CDR3 coding sequence is TGTGCCAGCACCCCCGGGGGTCGCGGCACAGATACGCAGTATTTT.

As for this clone: This likely came from a read error, as a far larger clone is one base away. The chain recombines TRBV7-8 with TRBJ2-5; no clear D. V lost 3 bases, J lost 3 bases, and 2 bases lay in between. From germline, CDR1 is SGHVS and CDR2 FQNEAQ. CDR3 length: 11 residues. CDR3 nucleotide sequence: TGTGCCAGCAGCTTCAAAGAGACCCAGTACTTC. Protein sequence: CASSFKETQYF.

The CDR3 loop is CASSFLATGGADTQYF. Here the CDR3 DNA reads TGTGCCAGCAGCTTCCTTGCGACAGGGGGGGCAGATACGCAGTATTTT. V and J are TRBV7-8 and TRBJ2-3; 9 bases line up with TRBD1. Unmatched junction bases numbered 8, after V lost 3 bases and J lost 4 bases. CDR1 SGHVS and CDR2 FQNEAQ come from the germline V gene. The CDR3 is 16 amino acids.

This clone was counted only a few times. The V and J genes are TRBV29-1 and TRBJ1-5; 11 bases align to TRBD1. Germline CDR1 is SQVTM and CDR2 is ANQGSEA. Trimming cost V 6 bases and J 6 bases; bases outside gene matches: 4. There are 13 residues in the CDR3. CDR3 in amino acids: CSVTGTGGQPQHF. CDR3 sequence (DNA): TGCAGCGTGACCGGGACAGGGGGTCAGCCCCAGCATTTT. Complete variable domain (other parts from reference TRBV29-1 and TRBJ1-5): SAVISQKPSRDICQRGTSLTIQCQVDSQVTMMFWYRQQPGQSLTLIATANQGSEATYESGFVIDKFPISRPNLTFSTLTVSNMSPEDSSIYLCSVTGTGGQPQHFGDGTRLSIL.

This chain joins TRBV6-5 and TRBJ1-2; no clear D. Germline V CDR1 and CDR2: MNHEY, SVGAGI. V lost 2 bases to trimming and J lost 3 bases, with 7 bases between them. CDR3 size: 13 residues. The DNA of the CDR3 is TGTGCCAGCAGTTACACCGGGGACTATGGCTACACCTTC. Translating it yields CASSYTGDYGYTF.

The chain uses TRBV5-3 and TRBJ1-2; D not resolved. TRBV5-3 is sorted into the ORF group, with uncertain function. Trimming pared 2 bases from V and 0 bases from J, leaving 17 bases between. The CDR3 contains 17 residues. The CDR3 loop reads CARSFMGVGFSNYGYTF. CDR3 sequence (DNA): TGTGCCAGAAGCTTCATGGGAGTGGGGTTCTCTAACTATGGCTACACCTTC.

This clone was counted once. The V and J genes are TRBV4-1 and TRBJ1-2, with D uncertain. The CDR3 length is 14 residues. Germline V gene lookup returns CDR1 MGHRA and CDR2 YSYEKL. The V gene lost 0 bases and the J gene lost 12 bases, with 17 bases spanning the gap. DNA for the CDR3: TGCGCCAGCAGCCAAGACGTTCTTCGGGTAACACACACCTTC. Residues: CASSQDVLRVTHTF.

In this sample, this clone turned up many times. V is TRBV19 and J is TRBJ2-1; 9 bases align to TRBD2. CDR1 is LNHDA, CDR2 SQIVND, per germline (reference sequence). Trimming at V came to 3 bases and at J to 3 bases, leaving 6 bases not matched to a gene. This CDR3 contains 16 residues. This CDR3 reads CASSITGLAGYNEQFF. CDR3 DNA sequence: TGTGCCAGTAGTATTACGGGACTAGCCGGCTACAATGAGCAGTTCTTC.

The rearrangement joins TRBV9 to TRBJ2-5; 9 bases agree with TRBD2. The DNA end favors TRBJ2-7, so the J call may be wrong. Germline V CDR1 and CDR2: SGDLS, YYNGEE. The CDR3 is 15 residues long. The CDR3 region is CASSVDSSGGYEQYF. The CDR3 bases are TGTGCCAGCAGCGTAGATAGTAGCGGGGGTTACGAGCAGTACTTC.